This T cell receptor beta chain was documented in a study of cytomegalovirus exposure and HLA in healthy donors (TCRdb year 2017). Some background on the complete study: An earlier analysis of several hundred of the donors reported over 250 Gb of sequence data and around 100 million unique TCR beta sequences obtained from about 180 million T cells. Typing coverage varied by locus: roughly 629-640 donors for A, B, C, DRB1 and DQB1; under 550 for DQA1; around 610 for DPA1; roughly 470 for DPB1. The aim of the study was to test whether cataloging public T cell receptors could identify signatures of past pathogen exposure. A separate validation cohort of roughly 130 different subjects was used in addition to the approximately 700-subject first cohort. Of the roughly 400 genotyped donors, about 80% fell in the genetic ancestry cluster associated with self-reported Caucasian donors. Donor age, sex, ethnicity and CMV serostatus were compiled together with the repertoire data. Among about 360 genotyped donors of the cohort, an average of about 240,000 unique TCR beta nucleotide sequences were sequenced per donor, approximately 20% of them non-productive. The study combined high-throughput TCR immunosequencing, statistical association of individual TCRs with disease status, and machine learning to predict cytomegalovirus infection status. Using immunosequencing, the study profiled T cell repertoires from some 670 subjects and related those repertoires to cytomegalovirus serostatus. The later analysis used no new phenotypic data to find candidate immune exposures, relying instead on TCR beta sequences and their occurrence across donors. A later analysis re-analyzed previously published TCR beta repertoires from 550 to 700 donors and added high-resolution HLA genotyping to study TCR occurrence patterns. In an earlier analysis of a few hundred of the donors, high-throughput TCR beta sequencing was used to judge whether each TCR beta V gene segment behaved as functional or pseudogenic. Roughly 320 gigabases of sequencing data and roughly 81 million unique TCR sequences made up an early release that covered 500 to 700 HLA-typed donors. Every discovery cohort repertoire had been produced on one sequencing platform. HLA typing covered class I and class II loci at four-digit resolution. A few DR-DQ haplotypes were treated as single units for association and clustering because of strong linkage in the cohort. A later genetic analysis took genome-wide SNP genotypes for 398 of the 666 donors and used that subset as a discovery cohort. What the research found in general, with its limitations: In a later analysis, most CMV-associated TCR beta chains were found to appear HLA-restricted, with HLA associations seemingly driven largely by CMV exposure. V-gene and J-gene trimming of TCR beta chains was associated with a missense DCLRE1C variant in a later genetic analysis, and the association was replicated in an independent cohort. In a later analysis, TCR association rates were found to vary across HLA loci, with the most associated TCRs seen for DRB1 alleles and the fewest for HLA-C alleles. Only TCR beta chains were sequenced in this cohort, and the absence of alpha or paired-chain data limited detectable features. The only immune exposure information available for the cohort was CMV serostatus. In a later analysis, HLA-associated TCR beta chains were found to be more clonally expanded and to have lower generation probabilities than equally common non-associated chains. In an earlier analysis of some 540 of the donors, most TCR beta V segments appeared in productive rearrangements about 87% or about 30% of the time, broadly matching IMGT annotations. The classifier was reported to diagnose cytomegalovirus status with high specificity and sensitivity in both the original and validation cohorts. The authors suggested that the approach could potentially be extended to other disease states and immunological phenotypes. Because some donors lacked HLA typing at each locus, the association tests relied only on the typed subset. According to a later analysis, parvovirus B19, influenza, CMV and Epstein-Barr virus appeared linked to several top co-occurrence clusters. When HLA alleles, especially DR and DQ, strongly co-occurred, TCR associations were difficult to assign to individual alleles. The study listed over 150 TCR beta chains as associated with cytomegalovirus. Linkage disequilibrium might explain the correlated functional status among segregating V segments, but an unknown experimental factor could not be ruled out. Roughly 17 rarely observed V segments, including chromosome 9 orphons, were excluded from the earlier analysis of almost 600 of the donors because counts were too low. While some public TCRs were present in many individuals, most TCR sequences turned up only very rarely across donors. Specific HLA alleles were associated with 15,000 to 20,000 TCR beta sequences at a false discovery rate of 0.05 in a later analysis. In vitro tests confirmed that a few of the cytomegalovirus-associated TCR beta chains recognize cytomegalovirus antigens. Compared with the approximately 600-donor mean, donors in an Asian-associated ancestry cluster had fewer N-insertions in productive TCRs, according to a later genetic analysis. A further reported finding was that TCR beta sequences accurately predicted the HLA-A and HLA-B alleles for most subjects in the first cohort. Some IMGT-functional V segments, including TRBV6-2 and TRBV6-3, could not be told apart with the 87-base-pair reads, so those segments were excluded. The presence/absence analyses assumed that sequencing depth was roughly uniform across donors, and that assumption may not be true. The sequencing pipeline was judged likely to have produced a cluster of highly shared sequence variants as a technical artifact.

The CDR3 goes from the cysteine to the phenylalanine over 16 residues. This entry keeps only the CDR3 DNA: 48 bases, framed from base 1. The germline V gene supplies CDR1 SGDLS and CDR2 YYNGEE. V gives up 3 bases and J gives up 8 bases, and the segment between their germline ends measures 21 bases. The cohort was made up of 666 healthy bone marrow donors. All cohort members were sampled while nominally healthy, although unrecorded immune exposures were likely present. The donor was CMV seropositive and was included in the group of around 300 seropositive cohort members. A peripheral blood sample was provided by each donor, and peripheral blood mononuclear cells were used for TCR beta sequencing. The Qiagen DNeasy Blood Extraction Kit was used to extract genomic DNA from the blood cell samples. Libraries were made using the immunoSEQ multiplex PCR assay. A mixture of 60 forward primers for TCR Vbeta segments and 13 reverse primers for TCR Jbeta segments was used in the multiplex PCR. The CDR3 region of rearranged TCR beta genes was amplified from genomic DNA by a multiplex PCR assay. The Illumina HiSeq System was used to sequence the amplified TCR beta libraries as 87-base-pair reads. Concerning the study's data processing: A later analysis counted 65 million to 90 million unique TCR beta chains across the 600 to 850 repertoires, and 10 million to 11 million of these chains were shared by at least two donors. Raw reads were error-corrected and collapsed into unique sequences by a nearest-neighbor algorithm in which closely related sequences were merged to remove PCR and sequencing errors. To assign V, D and J gene segments, CDR3 sequences were aligned to IMGT reference sequences. For a sequence to be retained, a match of at least six nucleotides was required to both a V gene segment and a J gene segment. A rearrangement was called productive if the CDR3 had no stop codons and remained in frame with V and J, and every other rearrangement was called non-productive. CDR3 was defined according to IMGT convention as the region running from the second conserved V-encoded cysteine to the conserved J-encoded phenylalanine. Sequences without an unambiguous match to a single V gene segment were excluded from the earlier analysis of almost 600 of the donors. In an earlier analysis of approximately 550 of the donors, V segments were called functional above 56.7% productive rearrangements and were called segregating when the between-donor standard deviation exceeded 5%. A statistical classification framework was built for diagnosing cytomegalovirus status from the catalog of TCR beta chain sequences. V and J gene assignment, in a later analysis, came from comparing TCR nucleotide sequences with IMGT/GENE-DB human TR gene sequences. A later analysis assigned CDR3 sequences and most-parsimonious VDJ recombination scenarios with the TCRdist pipeline. A later analysis defined each TCR beta chain by its CDR3 amino acid sequence plus V-gene family, and excluded reads lacking a unique V-gene family. In a later analysis, several hundred highly shared, low-generation-probability nucleotide sequences were removed to address suspected cross-contamination and a sequencing artifact. A later analysis calculated a clonal expansion index for each public chain from normalized within-repertoire ranks of inferred template counts. Generation probabilities in a later analysis came from a VDJ recombination model fitted to out-of-frame rearrangements, and those results were checked against IGoR. In a later analysis, hypergeometric tests were used to score TCR-TCR, TCR-HLA and TCR-CMV co-occurrence, with a repertoire-size bias correction applied to TCR pairs. False discovery rates were estimated in a later analysis by permuting HLA or CMV assignments 20 times. In a later analysis, co-occurring TCRs were grouped using DBSCAN, and TCRdist sequence similarity was added for clustering within HLA-allele-positive subsets. Repertoires with fewer than 30,000 or more than 120,000 public chains, plus five repertoires with anomalous nucleotide sharing, were excluded from co-occurrence clustering. TCRdb took this table from immuneACCESS and kept in-frame rearrangements with V and J called. Such tables lack part of the clones; where checked against another copy, unresolved V genes explain under half of the gap, and the rest is unexplained. The V and J calls and clone size were taken over from that table, and D and trimming were inferred from the DNA. This sample lists some 160,000 clones; roughly 67% were detected once. The ten largest make up 5.4% of the sample.

Comments on this clone: It lacks a known antigen. There are no base qualities to consult, and no much larger clone falls within one base.

This receptor was obtained from a woman aged 18-30 years in good health and CMV-seropositive. The sequenced sample was PBMCs. The chain uses TRBV9 and TRBJ2-1, with a tentative D gene TRBD2 over 6 matching bases. The sequence in DNA is TGTGCCAGCAGCGCCACCGGGACTGCCTCTGGAGATGAGCAGTTCTTC. Its product reads: CASSATGTASGDEQFF.